This TCR beta chain came from a study of CD8 T cells in Susac syndrome. CD8+ and CD4+ T cells circulating in blood were sequenced for TCR beta. When the RNA was reverse transcribed, random hexamers were used with an input of roughly 0.5 to 1 ug. One entry per CDR3 protein, called by TCRdb with MiXCR from the immunoSEQ multiplex PCR reads. The table records 200,000 or so distinct CDR3 sequences, over 90% of them present only once. Germline assignment: CDR1 DFQATT and CDR2 SNEGSKA (reference sequence). Trimming removed 8 bases at V and 2 bases at J, with 17 bases between. The CDR3 has 14 residues. Sequences were obtained from CD4+ T cells from PBMCs. The chain uses TRBV20-1 and TRBJ2-3; the D gene is possibly TRBD2 (7 bases). The clonotype originates from a human donor with multiple sclerosis. The CDR3 is CSTLGGVHTDTQYF. The DNA for the CDR3 is TGCAGTACCTTAGGGGGGGTACACACAGATACGCAGTATTTT.